Sequencing of this T cell receptor (beta chain) was carried out in a study of tumor and adjacent non-tumor tissue in lung cancer. Background on the study: Histology: under 15 adenocarcinoma, a couple of squamous cell carcinoma, 1 small cell lung cancer. On average, productive TCRbeta reads reached roughly 3.9 million per sample.

A modified ARM-PCR protocol with three rounds of nested PCR amplified TCRbeta. A single record per CDR3 protein comes from TCRdb applying MiXCR to the multiplex PCR reads. The sample has about 98,000 distinct CDR3 sequences; 80% are singletons. Concerning this clonotype itself: Its antigen is not identified. One end of the junction fails to match germline, which may point to a read error.

No cell sorting was done before RNA was extracted from the tissue. The normal lung tissue was taken more than 3 cm from the tumor edge. The CDR3 sequence is 14 residues long. Germline CDR1 MDHEN, CDR2 SYDVKM. General observations from the study: Tumor repertoires had a smaller top 100 clone share than normal lung.

The clonotype originates from a man aged 60 to 69 with small cell lung cancer. The sequencing input was distant non-tumor lung tissue. The rearrangement uses TRBV28 and TRBJ2-1; 12 nucleotides match TRBD2. The CDR3 nucleotides are TGTGCCAGCAGCCCCCCTAGCGGGAGGGCCCAGCAGCTTTTC. The encoded protein is CASSPPSGRAQQLF.